The next 27 T cell receptor beta chains were all read from a single sample in a study of response to subunit inactivated influenza vaccine. TCRdb re-called the RT-PCR reads with MiXCR, one entry per CDR3 protein. The sample has under 950,000 distinct CDR3 sequences, about 20% seen once; the top ten hold around 9.6%. The sequences come from PBMCs from blood, collected roughly 5 days after vaccination. These TCRs come from a man in his forties or fifties who received an inactivated influenza vaccine.

This clonotype was found a few times. This sequence joins TRBV4-1 and TRBJ2-1; 7 bases line up with TRBD1. The CDR3 covers 14 residues. Germline V gives CDR1 MGHRA, CDR2 YSYEKL. V shed 3 bases, J shed 4 bases, and the junction held 3 bases outside the gene matches. CDR3 DNA sequence: TGCGCCAGCAGCCACCTGGGACAGTACAATGAGCAGTTCTTC. Encoded protein: CASSHLGQYNEQFF.

The genes are TRBV7-2 and TRBJ2-1, with 10 bases lining up with TRBD2. V dropped 6 bases and J dropped 12; count of bases not matched to a gene: 5. The CDR3 loop spans 12 amino acids. Germline CDR1 is SGHTA and CDR2 is FQGNSA. DNA of the CDR3: TGTGCCAGCAGTACGAGCGGGAGGGGGCAGTTCTTC. It is translated as CASSTSGRGQFF.

The rearrangement uses TRBV15 and TRBJ2-3, with TRBD1 identical over 8 bases. The CDR3 is 14 residues long. The germline V gene encodes CDR1 LNHNV and CDR2 YYDKDF (reference sequence). The V segment lost 1 base and the J segment 5 bases; nucleotides outside the gene matches: 2. CDR3 protein: CATSRGTGKDTQYF. The CDR3 DNA is TGTGCCACCAGCAGAGGGACAGGGAAAGATACGCAGTATTTT.

This chain joins TRBV5-5 and TRBJ1-5; TRBD1 aligns across 7 bases. This CDR3 has 15 residues. Germline CDR1 is SGHKS and CDR2 is YYEKEE (reference sequence). With V trimmed by 3 bases and J by 5 bases, 8 bases remained unmatched. Here the CDR3 reads CASSSRQGLYQPQHF. As DNA, the CDR3 is TGTGCCAGCAGCTCACGACAGGGACTCTATCAGCCCCAGCATTTT.

The rearrangement uses TRBV5-1 and TRBJ2-5; the match to TRBD2 covers 15 bases. This CDR3 spans 18 amino acids. J was trimmed by 5 bases and V by 4 bases; bases with no gene match: 12. CDR1 is SGHRS, CDR2 YFSETQ, per germline. The CDR3 bases are TGCGCCAGCAGCCCGGGACTAGCGGGAGGCCCTCAAGACGAGACCCAGTACTTC. Translation: CASSPGLAGGPQDETQYF.

The chain recombines TRBV4-1 with TRBJ2-5; D is unclear. Germline values: CDR1 MGHRA, CDR2 YSYEKL. This CDR3 is built from 11 residues. The ends were cut back, 3 bases at V and 7 bases at J, with 6 bases in the middle. The DNA for the CDR3 is TGCGCCAGCAGCCAGGAGTCGACCCAGTACTTC. This encodes CASSQESTQYF.

This clonotype was observed a handful of times. This chain links TRBV7-2 with TRBJ1-5, with 8 bases matching TRBD1. This CDR3 is built from 14 residues. Germline V gives CDR1 SGHTA, CDR2 FQGNSA. The V and J ends lost 5 bases and 9 bases, in that order; junction bases with no gene match: 9. In DNA, the CDR3 is TGTGCCAGCAGCGTAGACAGGGGCCCTCGGCCCCAGCATTTT. Translating it yields CASSVDRGPRPQHF.

This clonotype appeared a few times. The chain uses TRBV30 and TRBJ2-7; tentative D call: TRBD2 (5 bases). The CDR3 runs to 15 residues. The V end was cut by 4 bases, the J end by 5 bases, with 21 bases between. CDR1 is GTSNPN, CDR2 SVGIG, per germline (reference sequence). CDR3 DNA: TGTGCCTGGACCCCGCTCAGTAGGGAGTACCACGAGCAGTACTTC. Its translation: CAWTPLSREYHEQYF.

The J gene is TRBJ1-5, the V gene TRBV7-2; a weak D match, TRBD1 (6 bases). V shed 2 bases and J shed 8 bases, with 10 bases lying between them. The CDR3 is 13 amino acids. Germline lookup yields CDR1 SGHTA and CDR2 FQGNSA. This chain's CDR3 is CASSLSGDKPQHF. CDR3 in DNA: TGTGCCAGCAGCTTATCAGGGGATAAGCCCCAGCATTTT.

This clonotype appeared a few times. This rearrangement joins TRBV18 to TRBJ2-1; TRBD2 matches 7 bases. Germline-derived CDR1 and CDR2 are KGHSH and LQKENI. The CDR3 is made up of 14 amino acids. V shed 3 bases and J 8 bases; nucleotides not matched to a gene: 7. In DNA, the CDR3 is TGTGCCAGCTCACCCGGGAGGTTCAGGGATGAGCAGTTCTTC. Encoded protein: CASSPGRFRDEQFF.

The chain joins TRBV5-1 to TRBJ1-5; TRBD1 might be the D (5 bases). CDR3 size: 14 residues. Germline V gene lookup returns CDR1 SGHRS and CDR2 YFSETQ. V was trimmed by 0 bases and J by 7 bases, leaving 11 bases between them. The CDR3 reads CASSLGGREQPQHF. The CDR3 DNA follows: TGCGCCAGCAGCTTGGGGGGCAGGGAACAGCCCCAGCATTTT. The full variable domain, in which reference TRBV5-1 and TRBJ1-5 provide the parts outside the CDR3, is KAGVTQTPRYLIKTRGQQVTLSCSPISGHRSVSWYQQTPGQGLQFLFEYFSETQRNKGNFPGRFSGRQFSNSRSEMNVSTLELGDSALYLCASSLGGREQPQHFGDGTRLSIL.

The rearrangement uses TRBV4-3 and TRBJ2-3, with TRBD2 identical over 9 bases. V gave up 3 bases and J gave up 4 bases; unmatched junction bases: 11. In germline, CDR1 is LGHNA, CDR2 YSLEER. The CDR3 contains 17 residues. CDR3 nucleotides: TGCGCCAGCAGCCATCTAGGGGCTAGCGGGACCCCAGATACGCAGTATTTT. Protein: CASSHLGASGTPDTQYF.

Many counts were recorded for this clonotype. This rearrangement joins TRBV7-2 to TRBJ2-7; the D gene is possibly TRBD1 (5 bases). This CDR3 spans 17 amino acids. Germline-derived CDR1 and CDR2 are SGHTA and FQGNSA. The V end was cut by 2 bases, the J end by 7 bases, with 24 bases between. CDR3 DNA sequence: TGTGCCAGCAGCTTAAAGCCCCGCTCCCTAGGGGCCGGTGAGCAGTACTTC. Translated, it gives CASSLKPRSLGAGEQYF.

This clonotype was seen more than once but under ten times. The V call is TRBV24-1, the J call TRBJ2-1; 9 positions agree with TRBD2. There are 15 residues in the CDR3. The V gene end was trimmed by 3 bases and the J gene end by 5 bases; junction bases not matched to a gene: 4. Germline lookup yields CDR1 KGHDR and CDR2 SFDVKD. The CDR3 DNA sequence: TGTGCCACCAGTGATCAAGGACTAGCGAACAATGAGCAGTTCTTC. Translation gives CATSDQGLANNEQFF.

This clonotype was counted a few times. The V and J genes are TRBV2 and TRBJ2-3; D possibly corresponds to TRBD2 (6 bases). Trimming took 7 bases from V and 5 from J, leaving 13 bases between them. This CDR3 has 13 amino acids. Germline V gene lookup returns CDR1 SNHLY and CDR2 FYNNEI. The CDR3 DNA is TGTGCCAGCATGGGCGGGATGGTAGATACGCAGTATTTT. Amino acids: CASMGGMVDTQYF. Together with reference TRBV2 and TRBJ2-3, the CDR3 gives the full variable domain: EPEVTQTPSHQVTQMGQEVILRCVPISNHLYFYWYRQILGQKVEFLVSFYNNEISEKSEIFDDQFSVERPDGSNFTLKIRSTKLEDSAMYFCASMGGMVDTQYFGPGTRLTVL.

The J gene is TRBJ2-5, the V gene TRBV4-2; D is unresolved. This CDR3 spans 13 amino acids. Germline values: CDR1 LGHNA, CDR2 YNFKEQ. V was trimmed by 1 base and J by 3 bases, leaving 6 bases between them. CDR3 nucleotide sequence: TGTGCCAGCAGCCAAGGCAGCGAAGAGACCCAGTACTTC. Translation gives CASSQGSEETQYF.

With regard to this clonotype: A read error may explain this, as a much larger clone is one base away. This sequence joins TRBV12-3 or TRBV12-4 and TRBJ1-6; tentative D call: TRBD1 (5 bases). V lost 6 bases and J 4 bases, leaving 10 bases between the germline ends. This CDR3 comprises 14 residues. Here the CDR3 reads CASRWGEYNSPLHF. In DNA, the CDR3 is TGTGCCAGCAGATGGGGGGAGTATAATTCACCCCTCCACTTT.

The chain links TRBV24-1 to TRBJ2-1; 9 nucleotides match TRBD2. The junction had 9 bases not matched to a gene; V was cut back by 6 bases and J by 16 bases. The CDR3 sequence is 12 residues long. Germline CDR1 KGHDR, CDR2 SFDVKD. CDR3 sequence (DNA): TGTGCCACCAGTCCGGGTAGCGGGGGCTGTTTCTTC. Protein sequence: CATSPGSGGCFF.

This clonotype was detected only a few times. The chain links TRBV28 to TRBJ2-1, with 9 bases matching TRBD2. There are 14 residues in the CDR3. Germline CDR1 reads MDHEN; CDR2 reads SYDVKM. V was clipped by 6 bases and J by 2 bases; unmatched bases: 2. CDR3 loop: CASRSGGPYNEQFF. For the CDR3, the DNA is TGTGCCAGCAGAAGCGGGGGGCCCTACAATGAGCAGTTCTTC.

This clonotype has just a few counts. The rearrangement links TRBV20-1 to TRBJ2-7; TRBD2 matches 9 bases. Germline CDR1 and CDR2: DFQATT and SNEGSKA (reference sequence). The CDR3 runs 14 residues. The V gene end was trimmed by 3 bases and the J gene end by 4 bases; junction bases not matched to a gene: 7. CDR3 in DNA: TGCAGTGCTAGTTCCGGGACTAGCCTGTACGAGCAGTACTTC. It encodes CSASSGTSLYEQYF.

The chain recombines TRBV5-1 with TRBJ2-5; possible D gene TRBD2, 6 bases. The germline V gene encodes CDR1 SGHRS and CDR2 YFSETQ. This CDR3 is 15 amino acids long. The ends were cut back, 4 bases at V and 5 bases at J, with 18 bases in the middle. CDR3 in DNA: TGCGCCAGCAGCGGAAGACTAGGGCTGGGTGAGACCCAGTACTTC. This sequence encodes CASSGRLGLGETQYF.

This clonotype was observed a few times. The chain links TRBV6-5 to TRBJ2-5; D is possibly TRBD2 (6 bases). V shed 0 bases and J shed 5 bases, with 10 bases lying between them. Germline V gene lookup returns CDR1 MNHEY and CDR2 SVGAGI. The CDR3 runs 14 residues. Here the CDR3 DNA reads TGTGCCAGCAGTTACTCGTCAGGGAGGGAGACCCAGTACTTC. This sequence encodes CASSYSSGRETQYF.

The chain links TRBV12-3 or TRBV12-4 to TRBJ2-7; 9 bases are a match to TRBD2. Trimming cost V 6 bases and J 4 bases; bases outside gene matches: 4. CDR3 size: 13 residues. CDR3 residues: CASSRTSVYEQYF. Here the CDR3 DNA reads TGTGCCAGCAGCCGGACTAGCGTGTACGAGCAGTACTTC.

This clonotype was recorded a few times. The rearrangement joins TRBV12-3 or TRBV12-4 to TRBJ2-7; D remains ambiguous. This CDR3 is 15 amino acids long. The ends were cut back, 4 bases at V and 0 bases at J, with 13 bases in the middle. CDR3 amino acids: CASSSYPTTSYEQYF. CDR3 DNA: TGTGCCAGCAGTTCCTACCCGACAACCTCCTACGAGCAGTACTTC.

This chain joins TRBV18 and TRBJ2-7; D might be TRBD1 or TRBD2, each matching 5 bases. There are 15 residues in the CDR3. Trimming took off 3 bases at V and 2 bases at J, with 14 bases between the two ends. In germline, CDR1 is KGHSH, CDR2 LQKENI. CDR3 loop: CASSPPNVGAYEQYF. The CDR3 region has the DNA TGTGCCAGCTCACCCCCCAATGTGGGGGCCTACGAGCAGTACTTC.

This clonotype has a handful of counts. J is TRBJ2-5 and V is TRBV5-1; the D is unclear. This CDR3 comprises 16 residues. Germline V lookup: CDR1 SGHRS, CDR2 YFSETQ. V was clipped by 0 bases and J by 2 bases, with 14 bases between them. The CDR3 region has the DNA TGCGCCAGCAGCTTGGGAGTAGGGAACACACAAGAGACCCAGTACTTC. It encodes CASSLGVGNTQETQYF.

This clonotype has only a few counts. CDR3 sequence: CASRPKRETTDTQYF. CDR3 sequence (DNA): TGTGCCAGCAGACCTAAGCGGGAGACAACAGATACGCAGTATTTT. The V gene is TRBV6-1, the J gene TRBJ2-3, with TRBD2 identical over 8 bases. Germline CDR1 is MNHNS and CDR2 is SASEGT. V lost 6 bases to trimming and J lost 3 bases; unmatched junction nucleotides: 8. The CDR3 consists of 15 residues.